Following are 5 T cell receptor beta chains from one sample sequenced in a study of CD8 T cells in ankylosing spondylitis. TCRdb fed the 5' RACE reads into MiXCR, producing one record per CDR3 protein. The table records some 290,000 distinct CDR3 sequences, over 15% of them present only once. The sample taken for sequencing was blood, either unsorted or a sorted T cell fraction (not recorded which). The source of these receptors is a male donor with ankylosing spondylitis or in good health (not recorded which).

The chain carries TRBV27 and TRBJ2-1; 7 nucleotides line up with TRBD1. The CDR3 consists of 15 residues. Germline values: CDR1 MNHEY, CDR2 SMNVEV (reference sequence). V lost 6 bases to trimming and J lost 0 bases; unmatched junction nucleotides: 5. The CDR3 spells CASRPDRNSYNEQFF. In nucleotides, the CDR3 is TGTGCCAGCAGGCCGGACAGGAACTCCTACAATGAGCAGTTCTTC.

This chain connects TRBV29-1 to TRBJ2-3, with TRBD1 matching 9 bases. Germline CDR1 and CDR2: SQVTM and ANQGSEA. There are 14 residues in the CDR3. Unmatched junction bases numbered 9, after V lost 8 bases and J lost 3 bases. The chain's CDR3 is CSLTGTGTTDTQYF. As DNA, the CDR3 is TGCAGCCTTACCGGGACAGGGACAACAGATACGCAGTATTTT.

This clonotype was recorded at least ten times. The chain carries TRBV6-5 and TRBJ1-6; TRBD1 matches at 9 bases. There are 15 residues in the CDR3. CDR1 MNHEY and CDR2 SVGAGI come from the germline V gene. V dropped 4 bases and J dropped 10; count of bases not matched to a gene: 8. CDR3 residues: CASSLGQGFASPLHF. The DNA of the CDR3 is TGTGCCAGCAGTTTGGGACAGGGTTTTGCCTCACCCCTCCACTTT.

V and J are TRBV5-4 and TRBJ1-4; D unclear. Deletions cut 2 bases from V and 8 bases from J, with 13 bases between. In germline, CDR1 is SGHNT, CDR2 YYREEE (reference sequence). The CDR3 has 14 amino acids. DNA of the CDR3: TGTGCCAGCAGCTTTTGGGGTATGACGGAAAAACTGTTTTTT. Protein product: CASSFWGMTEKLFF.

The rearrangement joins TRBV5-1 to TRBJ2-7, with 10 bases matching TRBD2. CDR1 and CDR2 from the germline V gene are SGHRS and YFSETQ. V was clipped by 0 bases and J by 0 bases; unmatched bases: 9. The CDR3 runs to 18 residues. CDR3 region: CASSLAPGTSERSYEQYV. The DNA of the CDR3 is TGCGCCAGCAGCTTGGCCCCCGGGACTAGCGAACGCTCCTACGAGCAGTACGTC.